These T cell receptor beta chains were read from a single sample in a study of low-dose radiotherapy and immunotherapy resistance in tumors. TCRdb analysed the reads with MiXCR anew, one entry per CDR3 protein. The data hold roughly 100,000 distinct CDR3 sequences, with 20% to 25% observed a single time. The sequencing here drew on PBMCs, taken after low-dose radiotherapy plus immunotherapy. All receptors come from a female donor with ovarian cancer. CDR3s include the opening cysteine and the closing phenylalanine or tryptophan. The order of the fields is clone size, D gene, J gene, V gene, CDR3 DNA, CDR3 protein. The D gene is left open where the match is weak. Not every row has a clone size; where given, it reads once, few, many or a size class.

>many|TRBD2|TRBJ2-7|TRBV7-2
TGTGCCAGCAGCGCGCGGGGGTCGGGATACGAGCAGTACTTC
CASSARGSGYEQYF
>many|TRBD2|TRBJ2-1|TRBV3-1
TGTGCCAGCAGCCCAGGGGTAGCGGGGGGAATCAATGAGCAGTTCTTC
CASSPGVAGGINEQFF
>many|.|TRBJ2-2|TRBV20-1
TGCAGTGCGCCTAGAGGCGGGCGGGGCAGTCACACCGGGGAGCTGTTTTTT
CSAPRGGRGSHTGELFF
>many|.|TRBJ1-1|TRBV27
TGTGCCAGCAGTTTCCGGGTGGGGGGGAGCACTGAAGCTTTCTTT
CASSFRVGGSTEAFF
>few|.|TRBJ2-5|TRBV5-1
TGCGCCAGCAGCTTGGACGGCTGGATCCAAGAGACCCAGTACTTC
CASSLDGWIQETQYF
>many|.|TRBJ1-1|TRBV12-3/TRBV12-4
TGTGCCAGCAGTTTAGCGGGGGCGTACACTGAAGCTTTCTTT
CASSLAGAYTEAFF
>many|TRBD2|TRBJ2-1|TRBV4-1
TGCGCCAGCAGCCTAACTAGCGGGGGATACAATGAGCAGTTCTTC
CASSLTSGGYNEQFF
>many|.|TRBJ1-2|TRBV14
TGTGCCAGCAGCCCTCAGGGTAGTAGGAACTATGGCTACACCTTC
CASSPQGSRNYGYTF
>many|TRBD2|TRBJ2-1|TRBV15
TGTGCCACCAGCAGAGAGGCGGGGGGGTACAATGAGCAGTTCTTC
CATSREAGGYNEQFF
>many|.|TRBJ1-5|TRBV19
TGTGCCAGTAGTATTAGGGATTATCGGGGACAGCCCCAGCATTTT
CASSIRDYRGQPQHF
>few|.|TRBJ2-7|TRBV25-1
TGTGCCAGCAGTGACGGGTTCAACAGGGAGGTTTACGAGCAGTACTTC
CASSDGFNREVYEQYF
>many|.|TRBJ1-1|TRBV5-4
TGTGCCAGCAGCTCGGGGGGGCCGGCGGACACTGAAGCTTTCTTT
CASSSGGPADTEAFF
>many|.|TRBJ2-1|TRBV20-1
TGCAGTGCCCAAACCCTCAGCCGGGACAACCTGTTCTTC
CSAQTLSRDNLFF
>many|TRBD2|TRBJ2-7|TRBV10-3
TGTGCCATCAGTGACTCGGCTGCGGGAGGCTACGAGCAGTACTTC
CAISDSAAGGYEQYF
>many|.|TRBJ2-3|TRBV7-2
TGTGCCAGCAGCCAAAACACAGATACGCAGTATTTT
CASSQNTDTQYF
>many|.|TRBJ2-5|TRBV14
TGTGCCAGCAGCCAAGGTTGGTCGACGGAGACCCAGTACTTC
CASSQGWSTETQYF
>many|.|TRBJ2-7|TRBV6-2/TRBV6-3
TGTGCCAGCAGTGAAGTTGGCGGGGCTCTGGAGCAGTACTTC
CASSEVGGALEQYF
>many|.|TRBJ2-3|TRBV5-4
TGTGCCAGCAGCCCCCCCTGGGTGCTTGGCACAGATACGCAGTATTTT
CASSPPWVLGTDTQYF
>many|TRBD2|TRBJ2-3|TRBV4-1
TGCGCCAGCAGCCAAGATCTTGCTAGCGGGGGGGCTAGGACGCAGTATTTT
CASSQDLASGGARTQYF
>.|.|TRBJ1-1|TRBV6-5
TGTGCCAGCAGTTACTCGACCAGGTTGGGGGGGACTGAAGCTTTCTTT
CASSYSTRLGGTEAFF
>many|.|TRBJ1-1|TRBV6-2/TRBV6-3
TGTGCCAGCAGTGAACATTGGACGGGAGTGCGGGTGAACACTGAAGCTTTCTTT
CASSEHWTGVRVNTEAFF
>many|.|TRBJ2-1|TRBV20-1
TGCAGTGTCGGGACTTTTTACAATGAGCAGTTCTTC
CSVGTFYNEQFF
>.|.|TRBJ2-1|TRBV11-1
TGTGCCAGCAGCTTTCGGCTAGCCCATGAGCAGTTCTTC
CASSFRLAHEQFF
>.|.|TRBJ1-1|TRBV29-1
TGCAGCGTTGAAGATGGGGGGTACGGGACTGAAGCTTTCTTT
CSVEDGGYGTEAFF
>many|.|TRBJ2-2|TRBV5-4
TGTGCCAGCAGGCCGGGACACCTAGCGAACACCGGGGAGCTGTTTTTT
CASRPGHLANTGELFF
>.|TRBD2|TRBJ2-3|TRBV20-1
TGCAGTGCCAGTCTAGCGGGGTCTAGCACAGATACGCAGTATTTT
CSASLAGSSTDTQYF
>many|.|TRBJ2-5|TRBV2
TGTGCCAGTACATCTTGGGGGACTGAGACCCAGTACTTC
CASTSWGTETQYF
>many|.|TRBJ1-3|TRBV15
TGTGCCACCAGCAGAGATGGGATAGGAAACACCATATATTTT
CATSRDGIGNTIYF
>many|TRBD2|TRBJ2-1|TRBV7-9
TGTGCCAGCAGCTTAAGGATGAAACTAGCGGGACACTACAATGAGCAGTTCTTC
CASSLRMKLAGHYNEQFF
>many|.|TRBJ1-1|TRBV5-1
TGCGCCAGCAGCTTGAAGGGGAGAGACACTGAAGCTTTCTTT
CASSLKGRDTEAFF
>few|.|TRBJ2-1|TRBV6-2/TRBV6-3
TGTGCCAGCAGTCCAGACAGACTACGGTTCTTC
CASSPDRLRFF
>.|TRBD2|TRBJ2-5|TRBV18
TGTGCCAGCTCACCGGCAGCGGGGGGAGTCCAAGAGACCCAGTACTTC
CASSPAAGGVQETQYF
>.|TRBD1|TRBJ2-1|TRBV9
TGTGCCAGCAGCGTATTGGGACAGGGGGCATACGAGCAGTTCTTC
CASSVLGQGAYEQFF
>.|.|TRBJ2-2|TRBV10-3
TGTGCCATCAGTGATCCCGGGTCTGGTCCCGGGGAGCTGTTTTTT
CAISDPGSGPGELFF
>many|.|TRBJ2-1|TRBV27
TGTGCCAGCAGTTTTCTAGCCGGTGAGCAGTTCTTC
CASSFLAGEQFF
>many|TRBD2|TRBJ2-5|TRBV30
TGTGCCTGGAACAGCGGGAGGGGAGAGACCCAGTACTTC
CAWNSGRGETQYF
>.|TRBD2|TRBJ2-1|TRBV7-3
TGTGCCAGCAGCCCCTCGGGGACTAGCGGATACAATGAGCAGTTCTTC
CASSPSGTSGYNEQFF
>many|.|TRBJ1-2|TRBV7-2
TGTGCCAGCAGCATCCGGGACCGGTTGGCTCTTAACTATGGCTACACCTTC
CASSIRDRLALNYGYTF
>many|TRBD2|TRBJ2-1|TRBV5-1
TGCGCCAGCAGCTTGCAACGGGAGGGCCAGGGTGAGCAGTTCTTC
CASSLQREGQGEQFF
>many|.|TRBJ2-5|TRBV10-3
TGTGCCATCAGTGAGAACAGGGTCAATATTCAAGAGACCCAGTACTTC
CAISENRVNIQETQYF
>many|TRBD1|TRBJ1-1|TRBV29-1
TGCAGCGTTGAAACAGGGGGCAACACTGAAGCTTTCTTT
CSVETGGNTEAFF
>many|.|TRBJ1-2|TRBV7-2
TGTGCCAGCAGCTTAGTCCCCAGGGCCGACTATGGCTACACCTTC
CASSLVPRADYGYTF
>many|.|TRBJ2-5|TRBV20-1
TGCAGTGCTAGAGGGGAACCCTCCCAAGAGACCCAGTACTTC
CSARGEPSQETQYF